This paragraph reports one T cell receptor beta chain. As yet, its antigen is unknown. The data belong to a study of cytomegalovirus exposure and HLA in healthy donors. Study conclusions and caveats: Cytomegalovirus association was assigned to about 150 TCR beta chains. HLA restriction was apparent for most CMV-associated TCR beta chains in a later analysis. Reportedly, fewer N-insertions than the 666-donor mean appeared in an Asian-associated ancestry cluster in a later analysis. Later analysis found that TCR beta chains associated with HLA were more clonally expanded than other, equally common chains.

A multiplex PCR was run with 60 Vbeta primers and 13 Jbeta primers. Assay used: immunoSEQ multiplex PCR; TCRdb lists only in-frame clones, some missing. The profile shows 110,000 or so clones, 10% to 15% of them singletons. Germline CDR1 reads MDHEN; CDR2 reads SYDVKM. The CDR3 contains 13 residues. Trimming at V came to 6 bases and at J to 2 bases, leaving 3 bases not matched to a gene. This receptor was identified in a man aged 35-49 years in good health and CMV-seropositive. The chain is built from TRBV28 and TRBJ2-7; 8 positions match TRBD2. Specimen: PBMCs. CDR3 in DNA: TGTGCCAGCAGGCCGGGACTAGCCTACGAGCAGTACTTC. Protein: CASRPGLAYEQYF.